The sequence of this T cell receptor beta chain was determined in a study of T cell responses to AZD1222 COVID-19 vaccine. General study results and limits: Across the whole spike, CD4 TCRs peaked at regions 160-218 and 743-854. Just a handful of AZD1222 recipients were seropositive at baseline.

Concerning this clone: Its target is not known.

Measured with immunoSEQ multiplex PCR; TCRdb has only the in-frame clones, and not every one. The sample lists 67,000 or so clones, around 83% occurring once. The receptor comes from an adult in good health. Specimen: peripheral blood, collected on day 0 of AZD1222 vaccination.

The CDR3, as DNA: TGTGCCAGCACCGACCCTGGGCAGGGGAATCAGCCCCAGCATTTT. Translating gives CASTDPGQGNQPQHF. The chain couples TRBV6-5 to TRBJ1-5, with a tentative D call TRBD1 (6 bases). Germline lookup yields CDR1 MNHEY and CDR2 SVGAGI. V gave up 7 bases and J gave up 4 bases, with 17 bases separating them. This CDR3 region has 15 residues.